A selection of T cell receptor beta chains follows, all from one sample in a study of Ad26.COV2.S vaccination and SARS-CoV-2 variants. The assay was immunoSEQ multiplex PCR, and TCRdb's table has in-frame clones only and misses some. The data contain fewer than 400,000 clones, more than 85% of them seen just once; the ten biggest clones take up roughly 3.5%. The source material was peripheral blood, sampled in a trial of Ad26.COV2.S vaccine versus placebo. All receptors derive from a person between 18 and 65 years old who received the Ad26.COV2.S COVID-19 vaccine or a placebo. The CDR3 runs from the conserved cysteine through the conserved F or W. A D gene is named only where the DNA matches it firmly. Expanded clones get a size class; other rows say once, few or many, or leave the size out.

V gene: TRBV5-6
J gene: TRBJ2-3
D gene: -
clone size: -
CDR3 DNA: TGTGCCAGCAGCTTATCGGGCAGTAGTACAGATACGCAGTATTTT
CDR3 protein: CASSLSGSSTDTQYF

V gene: TRBV4-3
J gene: TRBJ2-2
D gene: -
clone size: -
CDR3 DNA: TGCGCCAGCAGCCAATCCACGGCCGGGGAGCTGTTTTTT
CDR3 protein: CASSQSTAGELFF

V gene: TRBV5-1
J gene: TRBJ2-5
D gene: -
clone size: -
CDR3 DNA: TGCGCCAGCAGCTTGGGCCCAGGAACCGAAGAGACCCAGTACTTC
CDR3 protein: CASSLGPGTEETQYF

V gene: TRBV3-1/TRBV3-2
J gene: TRBJ2-6
D gene: -
clone size: -
CDR3 DNA: TGTGCCAGCAGCCCCAAAACTTACTCTGGGGCCAACGTCCTGACTTTC
CDR3 protein: CASSPKTYSGANVLTF

V gene: TRBV6-6
J gene: TRBJ2-1
D gene: -
clone size: -
CDR3 DNA: TGTGCCAGCCAGGGGGGGATCAACTCCTACAATGAGCAGTTCTTC
CDR3 protein: CASQGGINSYNEQFF

V gene: TRBV7-9
J gene: TRBJ1-2
D gene: -
clone size: once
CDR3 DNA: TGTGCCAGCAGCTTAGTCTCCCAGGGGAGGTATGGCTACACCTTC
CDR3 protein: CASSLVSQGRYGYTF

V gene: TRBV4-1
J gene: TRBJ2-4
D gene: -
clone size: -
CDR3 DNA: TGCGCCAGCAGCCGGGACGCCAGGGGCATTCAGTACTTC
CDR3 protein: CASSRDARGIQYF

V gene: TRBV18
J gene: TRBJ2-1
D gene: TRBD2
clone size: -
CDR3 DNA: TGTGCCAGCTCCCCTACTAGCGGGGGTTCCTACAATGAGCAGTTCTTC
CDR3 protein: CASSPTSGGSYNEQFF

V gene: TRBV6-5
J gene: TRBJ1-5
D gene: -
clone size: few
CDR3 DNA: TGTGCCAGTTACGATAGGGGTAATCAGCCCCAGCATTTT
CDR3 protein: CASYDRGNQPQHF

V gene: TRBV4-3
J gene: TRBJ2-3
D gene: -
clone size: -
CDR3 DNA: TGCGCCAGCAGCCTCGACATTTCCAGCACAGATACGCAGTATTTT
CDR3 protein: CASSLDISSTDTQYF

V gene: TRBV5-6
J gene: TRBJ1-5
D gene: -
clone size: -
CDR3 DNA: TGTGCCAGCAGCCGTAGATCAGGGTCAAATCAGCCCCAGCATTTT
CDR3 protein: CASSRRSGSNQPQHF

V gene: TRBV6-6
J gene: TRBJ1-1
D gene: -
clone size: -
CDR3 DNA: TGTGCCAGCAGTTACTTCGGGTGGATGAACACTGAAGCTTTCTTT
CDR3 protein: CASSYFGWMNTEAFF

V gene: TRBV4-3
J gene: TRBJ1-5
D gene: -
clone size: -
CDR3 DNA: TGCGCCAGCAGCCAAGATTATCAGGGGCAGCCCCAGCATTTT
CDR3 protein: CASSQDYQGQPQHF

V gene: TRBV7-2
J gene: TRBJ1-4
D gene: TRBD1
clone size: -
CDR3 DNA: TGTGCCAGCAGTGTCCATGACAGGGCCAGAAAACTGTTTTTT
CDR3 protein: CASSVHDRARKLFF

V gene: TRBV28
J gene: TRBJ2-7
D gene: -
clone size: -
CDR3 DNA: TGTGCCAGCAGTACCGGGACGACGTACGAGCAGTACTTC
CDR3 protein: CASSTGTTYEQYF

V gene: TRBV10-3
J gene: TRBJ1-2
D gene: -
clone size: -
CDR3 DNA: TGTGCCATCAGTGCGACACTTGACGCGAGCCTATATGGCTACACCTTC
CDR3 protein: CAISATLDASLYGYTF

V gene: TRBV4-1
J gene: TRBJ2-5
D gene: -
clone size: -
CDR3 DNA: TGCGCCAGCAGCCAAGGAAAACAGGGTTTGGAGACCCAGTACTTC
CDR3 protein: CASSQGKQGLETQYF

V gene: TRBV7-2
J gene: TRBJ2-5
D gene: TRBD1
clone size: -
CDR3 DNA: TGTGCCAGCACCCGGGACAGGTTCCAAGAGACCCAGTACTTC
CDR3 protein: CASTRDRFQETQYF

V gene: TRBV1
J gene: TRBJ1-3
D gene: -
clone size: once
CDR3 DNA: TGCACCAGCAGCCAAGAGGCGGCGCCCTCTGGAAACACCATATATTTT
CDR3 protein: CTSSQEAAPSGNTIYF

V gene: TRBV24-1
J gene: TRBJ2-3
D gene: -
clone size: -
CDR3 DNA: TGTGCCACCAGTGATCTCCCACTACCAGTCACAGATACGCAGTATTTT
CDR3 protein: CATSDLPLPVTDTQYF

V gene: TRBV5-5
J gene: TRBJ1-2
D gene: TRBD1
clone size: -
CDR3 DNA: TGTGCCAGCAGCTTGGCAGGGGGTGTGAACTATGGCTACACCTTC
CDR3 protein: CASSLAGGVNYGYTF

V gene: TRBV4-1
J gene: TRBJ2-3
D gene: -
clone size: -
CDR3 DNA: TGCGCCAGCAGCCAAGATGGCGGGGTTAGCACAGATACGCAGTATTTT
CDR3 protein: CASSQDGGVSTDTQYF

V gene: TRBV20-1
J gene: TRBJ2-1
D gene: -
clone size: -
CDR3 DNA: TGCAGTGCTAGTGAGAGGGGCAATGAGCAGTTCTTC
CDR3 protein: CSASERGNEQFF

V gene: TRBV6-4
J gene: TRBJ2-7
D gene: TRBD1
clone size: -
CDR3 DNA: TGTGCCAGCAGTGGCCCACAGGTCCAACAGGGGTTTAGCTACGAGCAGTACTTC
CDR3 protein: CASSGPQVQQGFSYEQYF

V gene: TRBV9
J gene: TRBJ2-7
D gene: -
clone size: -
CDR3 DNA: TGTGCCAGCAGCGTAGACCTCTCCCACGAGCAGTACTTC
CDR3 protein: CASSVDLSHEQYF

V gene: TRBV4-1
J gene: TRBJ2-7
D gene: TRBD1
clone size: few
CDR3 DNA: TGCGCCAGCAGCCAAGATAGTGGGACAGGGTTCTACGAGCAGTACTTC
CDR3 protein: CASSQDSGTGFYEQYF

V gene: TRBV25-1
J gene: TRBJ1-2
D gene: -
clone size: -
CDR3 DNA: TGTGCCAGCAGGGATTTTAGTGGCTACACCTTC
CDR3 protein: CASRDFSGYTF

V gene: TRBV3-1/TRBV3-2
J gene: TRBJ2-7
D gene: -
clone size: once
CDR3 DNA: TGTGCCAGCAGCCTTTCCCTCGGCTTATCCTACGAGCAGTACTTC
CDR3 protein: CASSLSLGLSYEQYF

V gene: TRBV18
J gene: TRBJ2-3
D gene: -
clone size: -
CDR3 DNA: TGTGCCAGCTCACCACCGGAAGGCACAGATACGCAGTATTTT
CDR3 protein: CASSPPEGTDTQYF

V gene: TRBV14
J gene: TRBJ2-1
D gene: TRBD2
clone size: -
CDR3 DNA: TGTGCCAGCAGCCAACCCCCTGGGGAGCGGGGGGCGTACAATGAGCAGTTCTTC
CDR3 protein: CASSQPPGERGAYNEQFF

V gene: TRBV3-1/TRBV3-2
J gene: TRBJ1-5
D gene: -
clone size: -
CDR3 DNA: TGTGCCAGCAGCCAAGGTAATAGACAGCCCCAGCATTTT
CDR3 protein: CASSQGNRQPQHF

V gene: TRBV4-3
J gene: TRBJ1-5
D gene: -
clone size: once
CDR3 DNA: TGCGCCAGCAGCCAGGTCCAAGGAGGTGGGCGCAATCAGCCCCAGCATTTT
CDR3 protein: CASSQVQGGGRNQPQHF

V gene: TRBV24-1
J gene: TRBJ2-3
D gene: TRBD2
clone size: -
CDR3 DNA: TGTGCCACCAGTGACCCCGGACTAGCGGAGACCACAGATACGCAGTATTTT
CDR3 protein: CATSDPGLAETTDTQYF

V gene: TRBV12-3/TRBV12-4
J gene: TRBJ1-1
D gene: -
clone size: -
CDR3 DNA: TGTGCCAGCAGTTCAGAGGGAGTCCCTGAAGCTTTCTTT
CDR3 protein: CASSSEGVPEAFF

V gene: TRBV6-5
J gene: TRBJ1-2
D gene: -
clone size: -
CDR3 DNA: TGTGCCAGCACAGGAGGGGACACCAACTATGGCTACACCTTC
CDR3 protein: CASTGGDTNYGYTF

V gene: TRBV3-1/TRBV3-2
J gene: TRBJ2-7
D gene: -
clone size: -
CDR3 DNA: TGTGCCAGCAGCCGGGGTACTTCTACGGAATACGAGCAGTACTTC
CDR3 protein: CASSRGTSTEYEQYF

V gene: TRBV9
J gene: TRBJ2-1
D gene: TRBD1
clone size: -
CDR3 DNA: TGTGCCAGCACCAGCGCAGGGACAGGAGTATCCTACAATGAGCAGTTCTTC
CDR3 protein: CASTSAGTGVSYNEQFF

V gene: TRBV27
J gene: TRBJ2-2
D gene: -
clone size: -
CDR3 DNA: TGTGCCAGCAGTTTCGGATCTAACACCGGGGAGCTGTTTTTT
CDR3 protein: CASSFGSNTGELFF

V gene: TRBV6-2/TRBV6-3
J gene: TRBJ2-7
D gene: -
clone size: -
CDR3 DNA: TGTGCCAGCAGTTCCTTGGGACTTACCTACGAGCAGTACTTC
CDR3 protein: CASSSLGLTYEQYF

V gene: TRBV2
J gene: TRBJ1-1
D gene: TRBD1
clone size: -
CDR3 DNA: TGTGCCAGCACGATACAGGGGGCGAACACTGAAGCTTTCTTT
CDR3 protein: CASTIQGANTEAFF

V gene: TRBV20-1
J gene: TRBJ2-1
D gene: -
clone size: once
CDR3 DNA: TGCAGTGCTAGAGAGGGAGAGCAGTTCTTC
CDR3 protein: CSAREGEQFF

V gene: TRBV9
J gene: TRBJ2-7
D gene: TRBD1
clone size: -
CDR3 DNA: TGTGCCAGCAGCCCAGGACAGGGCTTCTCCTACGAGCAGTACTTC
CDR3 protein: CASSPGQGFSYEQYF

V gene: TRBV5-1
J gene: TRBJ2-5
D gene: TRBD2
clone size: -
CDR3 DNA: TGCGCCAGCAGCTTGGAAGCGGGGGGCCAAGAGACCCAGTACTTC
CDR3 protein: CASSLEAGGQETQYF

V gene: TRBV3-1/TRBV3-2
J gene: TRBJ2-2
D gene: -
clone size: -
CDR3 DNA: TGTGCCAGCAGCTTAAACACCGGGGAGCTGTTTTTT
CDR3 protein: CASSLNTGELFF

V gene: TRBV6-1
J gene: TRBJ2-1
D gene: -
clone size: -
CDR3 DNA: TGTGCCAGCAGTGAATGGGCTAGTTTCCACCAGTACAATGAGCAGTTCTTC
CDR3 protein: CASSEWASFHQYNEQFF